The sequence of this T cell receptor beta chain was determined in a study of T-cell reconstitution after alpha-beta-depleted transplantation in children. A library of TCRbeta sequences, prepared with unique molecular identifiers, was generated. MiXCR was run by TCRdb on the PCR reads, yielding one entry per CDR3 protein. Found here are about 610,000 distinct CDR3 sequences, about 10% of them singletons; the top ten hold 3.5% to 5%. V was clipped by 2 bases and J by 0 bases, with 12 bases between them. The CDR3 has 16 residues. Germline values: CDR1 SEHNR, CDR2 FQNEAQ (reference sequence). The sequence came from a human donor who donated a stem cell graft to a child with acute myeloid leukemia. The chain has TRBV7-9 and TRBJ2-3; the D gene could be TRBD1 or TRBD2 (5 bases each). The material was PBMCs from the stem cell graft donor, obtained from the stem cell graft. The CDR3 bases are TGTGCCAGCAGCTTAACGAGAGGGGCTAGCACAGATACGCAGTATTTT. Its translation is CASSLTRGASTDTQYF.